One sample yielded the 20 T cell receptor beta chains listed below, sequenced in a study of TIL therapy for anti-PD-1-resistant metastatic lung cancer. Time point in this sample: pre-treatment sample, taken before nivolumab and TIL therapy. Tumor tissue came from excised metastases, mostly pleural nodules or supraclavicular lymph nodes. Sequencing used immunoSEQ v3. Repertoires were generated with immunoSEQ multiplex PCR, while TCRdb's copy carries only in-frame clones and drops some. The sample consists of approximately 97,000 clones, roughly two thirds of them appearing once. The specimen was tumor tissue, collected at baseline. These receptors were obtained from a person aged 25-79 years with non-small cell lung cancer.

The chain employs TRBV3-1 (or the pseudogene TRBV3-2) and TRBJ1-3; no firm D call. CDR3 length: 13 amino acids. V was trimmed by 8 bases and J by 0 bases, leaving 8 bases between them. Per the germline V gene, CDR1 is LGHDT and CDR2 is YNNKEL (reference sequence). CDR3 nucleotides: TGTGCCAGCCGCGAGCTCTCTGGAAACACCATATATTTT. As protein: CASRELSGNTIYF.

The chain links TRBV9 to TRBJ2-3; tentative D call: TRBD2 (6 bases). V gave up 1 base and J gave up 4 bases, with 16 bases separating them. Per the germline V gene, CDR1 is SGDLS and CDR2 is YYNGEE. This CDR3 contains 16 residues. The DNA for the CDR3 is TGTGCCAGCAGCGTATTTAGCGGTGAGGGAGCAGATACGCAGTATTTT. Its protein is CASSVFSGEGADTQYF.

The J gene is TRBJ2-7, the V gene TRBV5-5; the match to TRBD1 covers 9 bases. Per the germline V gene, CDR1 is SGHKS and CDR2 is YYEKEE (reference sequence). Trimming cost V 2 bases and J 3 bases; bases outside gene matches: 6. This CDR3 contains 15 residues. The CDR3 coding sequence is TGTGCCAGCAGCTTCTCCGGGACAGGGAACTACGAGCAGTACTTC. It codes for CASSFSGTGNYEQYF.

The rearrangement uses TRBV19 and TRBJ1-4, with 10 positions matching TRBD1. CDR3 size: 14 residues. Germline V CDR1 and CDR2: LNHDA, SQIVND (reference sequence). Trimming at V came to 7 bases and at J to 6 bases, leaving 5 bases not matched to a gene. The CDR3 DNA is TGTGCCAGTACCATCGACAGGGGGCATGAAAAACTGTTTTTT. Amino acid sequence: CASTIDRGHEKLFF.

A few counts support this clone. The chain carries TRBV9 and TRBJ2-2, with 7 bases aligning to TRBD1. The CDR3 covers 15 residues. Germline CDR1 reads SGDLS; CDR2 reads YYNGEE. V shed 0 bases, J shed 1 base, and the junction held 0 bases outside the gene matches. CDR3 bases: TGTGCCAGCAGCGTAGGGGACAGGAACACCGGGGAGCTGTTTTTT. Translating it yields CASSVGDRNTGELFF. Complete variable domain (other parts from reference TRBV9 and TRBJ2-2): DSGVTQTPKHLITATGQRVTLRCSPRSGDLSVYWYQQSLDQGLQFLIQYYNGEERAKGNILERFSAQQFPDLHSELNLSSLELGDSALYFCASSVGDRNTGELFFGEGSRLTVL.

J is TRBJ2-1 and V is TRBV7-6, with D tentatively TRBD2 (5 bases). Germline CDR1 SGHVS, CDR2 FNYEAQ. V was shortened by 4 bases and J by 6 bases, with 22 bases between the two germline ends. The CDR3 runs to 17 residues. CDR3 nucleotides: TGTGCCAGCAGCTCAAGTAGACAAAGGGAGTTAGGCAATGAGCAGTTCTTC. It codes for CASSSSRQRELGNEQFF.

This clone was detected only once. The chain combines TRBV29-1 with TRBJ1-2, with 7 bases lining up with TRBD1. Germline CDR1 SQVTM, CDR2 ANQGSEA. CDR3 length: 12 amino acids. CDR3 in DNA: TGCAGTGCTGCCGGGACAGTCGATGGCTACACCTTC. It codes for CSAAGTVDGYTF. The variable domain in full, with the rest retrieved from reference TRBV29-1 and TRBJ1-2, is SAVISQKPSRDICQRGTSLTIQCQVDSQVTMMFWYRQQPGQSLTLIATANQGSEATYESGFVIDKFPISRPNLTFSTLTVSNMSPEDSSIYLCSAAGTVDGYTFGSGTRLTVV.

This sequence joins TRBV5-5 and TRBJ2-7, with D uncertain. Between the trimmed V and J ends, which lost 4 bases and 3 bases, there was a span of 17 bases. Germline V gene sequence: CDR1 SGHKS, CDR2 YYEKEE (reference sequence). This CDR3 comprises 15 residues. CDR3 sequence: CASSLRPSGLYEQYF. The CDR3, as DNA: TGTGCCAGCAGCCTGAGACCCTCAGGCCTCTACGAGCAGTACTTC.

This chain links TRBV7-9 with TRBJ1-5; 10 nucleotides align to TRBD1. The V gene end was trimmed by 5 bases and the J gene end by 4 bases; junction bases not matched to a gene: 5. Germline CDR1 SEHNR, CDR2 FQNEAQ (reference sequence). The CDR3 runs 15 residues. CDR3 DNA sequence: TGTGCCAGCAGCCAAGGACAGGGGGGGAATCAGCCCCAGCATTTT. Protein sequence: CASSQGQGGNQPQHF.

The CDR3 region has the DNA TGCAGCGACAGGGGTCATGGCTACACCTTC. Protein: CSDRGHGYTF. The gene calls are TRBV20-1 and TRBJ1-2; 8 bases map to TRBD1. The germline V gene has CDR1 DFQATT and CDR2 SNEGSKA (reference sequence). The CDR3 covers 10 residues.

The count of this clone is one. This chain joins TRBV11-2 and TRBJ2-6; tentative D call: TRBD1 (5 bases). V was pared by 1 base and J by 2 bases, with 9 bases between. Looked up from germline, CDR1 is SGHAT and CDR2 is FQNNGV. This CDR3 spans 16 amino acids. The CDR3 protein is CASSLGPGTGANVLTF. In nucleotides, the CDR3 is TGTGCCAGCAGCTTAGGCCCAGGGACTGGGGCCAACGTCCTGACTTTC.

The chain employs TRBV29-1 and TRBJ1-4, with D uncertain. The V end lost 6 bases, the J end lost 7 bases, and 18 bases lay between the germline ends. Germline V gives CDR1 SQVTM, CDR2 ANQGSEA. CDR3 size: 14 residues. DNA of the CDR3: TGCAGCGTAACTGATCAGAAGGCCGGTGAAAAACTGTTTTTT. It yields the protein CSVTDQKAGEKLFF.

The J gene is TRBJ2-3, the V gene TRBV11-2; possibly TRBD2 for D (6 bases). The CDR3 runs 15 residues. The germline gives CDR1 SGHAT, CDR2 FQNNGV. V dropped 5 bases and J dropped 6 bases, with 18 bases sitting between them. Here the CDR3 reads CASSPGLLKTDTQYF. Here the CDR3 DNA reads TGTGCCAGCAGCCCGGGACTCTTGAAGACTGATACGCAGTATTTT.

The chain has TRBV6-4 and TRBJ2-1, with a weak D call TRBD2 (7 bases). CDR3 length: 16 amino acids. V lost 6 bases and J 9 bases, leaving 24 bases between the germline ends. Per the germline V gene, CDR1 is MRHNA and CDR2 is SNTAGT. CDR3 sequence (DNA): TGTGCCAGCAGGTCCGGGCGGGGGCCACCTCACGGTGAGCAGTTCTTC. This translates into CASRSGRGPPHGEQFF.

This clone was picked up one time. V and J are TRBV6-6 and TRBJ2-6, with 7 nucleotides matching TRBD2. V trimming: 5 bases; J trimming: 0 bases; junction bases outside the gene matches: 10. The CDR3 length is 18 residues. Germline-derived CDR1 and CDR2 are MNHNY and SVGAGI (reference sequence). The CDR3: CASSPSQRGHSGANVLTF. DNA of the CDR3: TGTGCCAGCAGTCCCTCGCAGCGGGGCCACTCTGGGGCCAACGTCCTGACTTTC.

The chain has TRBV29-1 and TRBJ1-2, with TRBD1 identical over 9 bases. CDR1 and CDR2 (germline): SQVTM, ANQGSEA. With V trimmed by 8 bases and J by 8 bases, 12 bases remained unmatched. The CDR3 runs to 13 residues. CDR3 in amino acids: CSSESWTGDGYTF. In DNA form, the CDR3 reads TGCAGCAGTGAGTCGTGGACAGGGGACGGCTACACCTTC.

A few counts support this clone. V usage is TRBV5-1 and J usage is TRBJ1-4; D call uncertain. Germline V gene lookup returns CDR1 SGHRS and CDR2 YFSETQ. The CDR3 consists of 14 residues. The ends were cut back, 0 bases at V and 6 bases at J, with 9 bases in the middle. The CDR3 loop reads CASSLGWTDEKLFF. The CDR3 DNA reads TGCGCCAGCAGCTTGGGGTGGACGGATGAAAAACTGTTTTTT.

This chain's CDR3 is CASSMRGRSTDTQYF. For the CDR3, the DNA is TGTGCCAGTAGTATGCGGGGTCGGAGCACAGATACGCAGTATTTT. This chain connects TRBV19 to TRBJ2-3, with a weak D call TRBD2 (6 bases). The CDR3 has 15 residues. Germline V gene lookup returns CDR1 LNHDA and CDR2 SQIVND (reference sequence). Trimming pared 3 bases from V and 0 bases from J, leaving 10 bases between.

In its sample, this clone was seen a few times. The chain is built from TRBV12-3 or TRBV12-4 and TRBJ2-3; D may be TRBD1 or TRBD2 (5 bases each). The CDR3 totals 13 residues. Trimming shortened V by 8 bases and J by 3 bases, and 12 bases separated the two germline ends. CDR3 nucleotides: TGTGCCAGCCGACGGGGCGGTACAGATACGCAGTATTTT. Its translation is CASRRGGTDTQYF.

The V and J genes are TRBV7-9 and TRBJ2-7; D may be TRBD1 (5 bases). Trimming shortened V by 5 bases and J by 3 bases, and 8 bases separated the two germline ends. Per the germline V gene, CDR1 is SEHNR and CDR2 is FQNEAQ (reference sequence). The CDR3 sequence is 12 residues long. The CDR3, as DNA: TGTGCCAGCAGCATGACAGTCTACGAGCAGTACTTC. As protein: CASSMTVYEQYF.